The TCR beta chain under discussion was sequenced for a study of blood T cell repertoires in COVID-19. Study-level background: Acute-phase and convalescent COVID-19 samples originated in the United States, Italy and Spain.

As originally analysed: Reference gene primers were amplified, and this amplification served to estimate nucleated cell counts. Some clones are missing from TCRdb's copy, which holds only in-frame ones; the method was immunoSEQ multiplex PCR. That table furnishes V, J and clone size, whereas the DNA furnished D and trimming. The sample includes over 150,000 clones, 75% to 90% of them seen just once. Remarks on this clone: Other DNA sequences within the sample encode an identical CDR3.

Recruits, aged about 18 to 89 years, lived in 20 to 30 US areas. The clonotype originates from a man in his forties who had recovered from COVID-19. Specimen: PBMCs or T cells enriched from blood (not recorded which).

Written as DNA, the CDR3 is TGTGCCAGCAGCCAAGGCGAAGTCAACACTGAAGCTTTCTTT. It translates to CASSQGEVNTEAFF. V and J are TRBV3-1 (or the pseudogene TRBV3-2) and TRBJ1-1; D gene ambiguous. This CDR3 spans 14 amino acids. Germline CDR1 reads LGHDT; CDR2 reads YNNKEL (reference sequence). Trimming pared 1 base from V and 2 bases from J, leaving 8 bases between.